The entry below gives a single T cell receptor (beta chain) sequence along with its context. Germline V gene sequence: CDR1 SQVTM, CDR2 ANQGSEA. Trimming stripped 7 bases from V and 4 bases from J, with 19 bases between. The CDR3 has 14 amino acids. This record belongs to a study of shared clonotypes between healthy human individuals. Profiled with immunoSEQ multiplex PCR; TCRdb holds only in-frame clones, not every one. The table has around 2,000,000 clones, 85% to 95% seen once. The naive CD8 subset, CD45RO-negative cells positively selected for CCR7, excluded terminally differentiated effector memory CD45RA+ cells.

The chain recombines TRBV29-1 with TRBJ2-5, with D possibly called TRBD1 or TRBD2 (5 bases each). The TCR originated in a young man in good health. Some clones in this sample may be carry-over from other donors' samples. The sequencing input was naive CD8+ T cells from PBMCs. The CDR3 loop reads CSAQLGTDGETQYF. The CDR3 DNA reads TGCAGCGCCCAATTAGGGACGGATGGAGAGACCCAGTACTTC.